A single T cell receptor (beta chain) is shown here with its context. V shed 0 bases and J shed 2 bases, with 7 bases lying between them. The CDR3 has 15 amino acids. Germline assignment: CDR1 MGHRA and CDR2 YSYEKL. This sample is drawn from a study of T cell changes during pregnancy in multiple sclerosis. Assay: immunoSEQ multiplex PCR; the TCRdb copy retains only in-frame clones and omits some. The data show approximately 44,000 clones, more than 80% seen once. The sample here was CD4+ T cells from peripheral blood mononuclear cells, taken before pregnancy. V and J are TRBV4-1 and TRBJ1-4, with D perhaps matching TRBD1 (5 bases). The receptor was derived from a female donor with multiple sclerosis, enrolled in a pregnancy study. The CDR3 reads CASSQEGGTNEKLFF. CDR3 in DNA: TGCGCCAGCAGCCAAGAGGGGGGTACTAATGAAAAACTGTTTTTT.